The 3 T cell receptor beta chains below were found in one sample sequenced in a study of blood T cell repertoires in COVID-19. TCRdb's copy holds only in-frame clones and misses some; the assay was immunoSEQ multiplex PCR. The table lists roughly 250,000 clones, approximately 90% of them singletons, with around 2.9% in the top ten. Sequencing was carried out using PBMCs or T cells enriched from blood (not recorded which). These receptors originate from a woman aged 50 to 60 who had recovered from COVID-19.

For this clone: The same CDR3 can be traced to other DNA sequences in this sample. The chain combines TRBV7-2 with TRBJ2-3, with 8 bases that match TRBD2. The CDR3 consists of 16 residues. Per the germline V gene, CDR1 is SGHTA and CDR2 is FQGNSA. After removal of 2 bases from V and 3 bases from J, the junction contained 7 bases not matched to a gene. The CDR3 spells CASSLTSGRRTDTQYF. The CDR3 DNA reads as TGTGCCAGCAGCTTAACTAGCGGACGTAGGACAGATACGCAGTATTTT.

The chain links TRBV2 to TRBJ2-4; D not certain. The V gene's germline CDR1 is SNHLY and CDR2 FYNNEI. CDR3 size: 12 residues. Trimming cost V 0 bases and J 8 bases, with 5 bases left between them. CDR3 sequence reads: CASSEARYIQYF. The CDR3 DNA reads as TGTGCCAGCAGTGAAGCGCGGTACATTCAGTACTTC.

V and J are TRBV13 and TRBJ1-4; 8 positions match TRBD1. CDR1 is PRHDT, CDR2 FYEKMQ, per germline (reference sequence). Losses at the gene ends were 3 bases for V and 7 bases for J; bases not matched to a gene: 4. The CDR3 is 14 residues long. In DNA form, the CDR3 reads TGTGCCAGCAGCTTCGGCAGGGGGCGTGAAAAACTGTTTTTT. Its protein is CASSFGRGREKLFF.